Detailed here is one TCR beta chain. Its antigen is undetermined. Caucasian adults living in Nashville, Tennessee, provided all samples. An assay was performed, and its level was deep. The table came from immunoSEQ multiplex PCR; TCRdb's copy has only in-frame clones and leaves some out. The data show about 500,000 clones, with around 77% seen just once and around 12% held by the top ten. Germline CDR1 is MDHEN and CDR2 is SYDVKM. Trimming left V 4 bases short and J 2 bases short, with 5 bases between. The CDR3 covers 12 residues. This specimen belongs to a study of shared clonotypes between healthy human individuals. Study conclusions and caveats: The diversity represented, both genetic and in exposure history, was limited by few donors.

The sequenced material came from PBMCs. The V and J genes are TRBV28 and TRBJ1-2; D is unresolved. This clonotype originated in a woman aged 40 to 50 in good health. Some clones in this sample may be carry-over from other donors' samples. The CDR3 DNA sequence: TGTGCCAGCAGTTCCGGGAACTATGGCTACACCTTC. This codes for CASSSGNYGYTF.